Below are 17 T cell receptor beta chains sequenced from a single sample in a study of T cell responses to AZD1222 COVID-19 vaccine. Measured with immunoSEQ multiplex PCR; TCRdb has only the in-frame clones, and not every one. The sample yields 150,000 to 200,000 clones, 85% to 90% seen once. The sequencing here drew on peripheral blood, taken on day 0 of AZD1222 vaccination. These receptors were taken from an adult in good health.

This chain connects TRBV6-5 to TRBJ2-7; 7 nucleotides match TRBD1. Germline lookup yields CDR1 MNHEY and CDR2 SVGAGI. The CDR3 totals 14 residues. The ends lost 6 bases at V and 6 bases at J; junction bases unmatched: 11. DNA for the CDR3: TGTGCCAGCAGCCTTCTGACAGGGCAAAGCGAGCAGTACGTC. It translates to CASSLLTGQSEQYV.

V and J are TRBV11-2 and TRBJ1-1, with D perhaps matching TRBD1 (5 bases). Trimming took off 0 bases at V and 5 bases at J, with 13 bases between the two ends. The CDR3 spans 15 residues. Germline CDR1 SGHAT, CDR2 FQNNGV. The CDR3 is CASSLDVAGNTEAFF. CDR3 nucleotide sequence: TGTGCCAGCAGCTTAGATGTTGCAGGGAATACTGAAGCTTTCTTT.

This clone was recorded once. The rearrangement uses TRBV18 and TRBJ2-7; the D gene is possibly TRBD1 (5 bases). CDR1 is KGHSH and CDR2 is LQKENI in the germline V gene. V shed 2 bases and J shed 6 bases, with 8 bases lying between them. This CDR3 contains 12 residues. The CDR3 region is CASSPDRSEQYF. In DNA, the CDR3 is TGTGCCAGCTCACCAGACAGATCCGAGCAGTACTTC.

The chain recombines TRBV4-1 with TRBJ2-7, with 8 bases fitting TRBD1. Germline loops: CDR1 MGHRA, CDR2 YSYEKL. Germline trimming cut 1 base from V and 1 base from J; bases unmatched to any gene: 12. This CDR3 has 18 residues. The CDR3 loop reads CASSQVIARGPLSYEQYF. The CDR3 DNA is TGCGCCAGCAGCCAAGTGATTGCCAGGGGGCCCCTATCCTACGAGCAGTACTTC.

The V call is TRBV30, the J call TRBJ2-5; the D gene is possibly TRBD1 (6 bases). Germline assignment: CDR1 GTSNPN and CDR2 SVGIG (reference sequence). The CDR3 extends over 13 amino acids. V was shortened by 0 bases and J by 5 bases, with 10 bases between the two germline ends. CDR3 nucleotides: TGTGCCTGGAGTGTAAGGGGGTCGGAGACCCAGTACTTC. As protein: CAWSVRGSETQYF.

The chain uses TRBV5-6 and TRBJ2-2; D may be TRBD1 (6 bases). V lost 2 bases, J lost 5 bases, and 13 bases lay in between. This CDR3 has 15 amino acids. The germline V gene encodes CDR1 SGHDT and CDR2 YYEEEE. The CDR3 region has the DNA TGTGCCAGCAGCTTATACAGGGCACGGACCGGGGAGCTGTTTTTT. This translates into CASSLYRARTGELFF.

This sequence joins TRBV4-1 and TRBJ2-5; TRBD1 is a possible D gene (6 bases). V shed 5 bases and J shed 0 bases, with 10 bases lying between them. From germline, CDR1 is MGHRA and CDR2 YSYEKL. This CDR3 spans 14 amino acids. CDR3: CASSKGQYQETQYF. The CDR3 nucleotides read TGCGCCAGCAGCAAAGGACAGTACCAAGAGACCCAGTACTTC.

The rearrangement links TRBV6-1 to TRBJ1-3; the match to TRBD1 covers 10 bases. CDR3 length equals 17 residues. V dropped 3 bases and J dropped 9; count of bases not matched to a gene: 14. The germline V gene encodes CDR1 MNHNS and CDR2 SASEGT. The CDR3 DNA sequence: TGTGCCAGCAGTGACCTTAGACAGGGGGCATTTCGGGGCACCATATATTTT. It specifies CASSDLRQGAFRGTIYF.

This clone has only one observation. The chain uses TRBV2 and TRBJ1-5; D unclear. Germline CDR1 SNHLY, CDR2 FYNNEI. Deletions cut 6 bases from V and 0 bases from J, with 6 bases between. This CDR3 region has 13 residues. The CDR3 DNA reads as TGTGCCAGCAGGGATCGTAGCAATCAGCCCCAGCATTTT. Translated, it gives CASRDRSNQPQHF.

This clone occurred once. The chain uses TRBV7-6 and TRBJ2-6; tentatively, D is TRBD1 (5 bases). CDR3 size: 17 residues. The germline CDR1 and CDR2 sequences are SGHVS and FNYEAQ. V lost 6 bases and J 0 bases, leaving 15 bases between the germline ends. The CDR3 spells CASRLYGQGSGANVLTF. In DNA form, the CDR3 reads TGTGCCAGCAGACTCTATGGACAAGGCTCTGGGGCCAACGTCCTGACTTTC.

The chain recombines TRBV9 with TRBJ2-1; D tentatively fits TRBD1 or TRBD2 (5 bases each). The CDR3 is 14 residues long. Trimming removed 3 bases from V and 3 bases from J, with 10 bases in between. The germline CDR1 and CDR2 sequences are SGDLS and YYNGEE. DNA of the CDR3: TGTGCCAGCAGCGACCGGGACGACTACAATGAGCAGTTCTTC. This codes for CASSDRDDYNEQFF.

The chain joins TRBV27 to TRBJ2-1; TRBD2 aligns across 7 bases. The J segment lost 4 bases and the V segment lost 7 bases, leaving 13 bases of the junction unmatched. This CDR3 has 16 residues. Germline-derived CDR1 and CDR2 are MNHEY and SMNVEV (reference sequence). The CDR3 DNA sequence: TGTGCCAGCATCCCCTCGGCAGCGGGAATATACAATGAGCAGTTCTTC. This sequence encodes CASIPSAAGIYNEQFF.

This chain joins TRBV10-3 and TRBJ1-4; no clear D. V lost 10 bases and J lost 0, with 15 bases in between. CDR3 length equals 15 residues. CDR1 ENHRY and CDR2 SYGVKD come from the germline V gene. The CDR3 sequence is CATADPKATNEKLFF. Written as DNA, the CDR3 is TGTGCCACCGCTGACCCGAAAGCAACTAATGAAAAACTGTTTTTT.

V usage is TRBV24-1 and J usage is TRBJ2-5; tentatively, D is TRBD2 (5 bases). Germline CDR1 KGHDR, CDR2 SFDVKD. This CDR3 contains 15 residues. V was shortened by 5 bases and J by 1 base, with 13 bases between the two germline ends. CDR3 nucleotides: TGTGCCACCAGTGCCGGACTCAAGGTCCAAGAGACCCAGTACTTC. It specifies CATSAGLKVQETQYF.

This chain links TRBV18 with TRBJ2-1; the D gene could be TRBD1 or TRBD2 (5 bases each). Germline lookup yields CDR1 KGHSH and CDR2 LQKENI. This CDR3 is 16 amino acids long. V lost 0 bases and J 6 bases, leaving 15 bases between the germline ends. Here the CDR3 reads CASSPPSGRYSNEQFF. The CDR3 coding sequence is TGTGCCAGCTCACCACCGTCAGGGAGATATAGCAATGAGCAGTTCTTC.

As DNA, the CDR3 is TGTGCCAGCAGCTTTACCCGACTAGCGGGGGGGGTGACTCAAGAGACCCAGTACTTC. Its translation is CASSFTRLAGGVTQETQYF. This chain links TRBV7-6 with TRBJ2-5, with 14 nucleotides matching TRBD2. CDR3 length: 19 amino acids. The J segment lost 2 bases and the V segment lost 3 bases, leaving 11 bases of the junction unmatched. Looked up from germline, CDR1 is SGHVS and CDR2 is FNYEAQ.

This sequence joins TRBV7-9 and TRBJ2-5, with unresolved D. The CDR3 length is 14 residues. Germline V gene data show CDR1 as SEHNR and CDR2 as FQNEAQ (reference sequence). V was cut by 5 bases and J by 5 bases, with 15 bases left in between. The CDR3 loop is CASSGGPRSETQYF. In DNA, the CDR3 is TGTGCCAGCAGCGGCGGACCTCGGAGCGAGACCCAGTACTTC.